The T cell receptor beta chain under discussion was sequenced for a study of CD8 T cells in ankylosing spondylitis. CDR3 size: 13 residues. V dropped 6 bases and J dropped 5 bases, with 14 bases sitting between them. Germline V gene sequence: CDR1 MNHNS, CDR2 SASEGT. Comment on this clonotype: The antigen remains unidentified.

Libraries for TCR beta were made by quantitative 5'-RACE with molecular barcodes. Using its own MiXCR run on the 5' RACE reads, TCRdb lists one record per CDR3 protein. There are about 390,000 distinct CDR3 sequences in the sample; 20% to 25% occur only once, and about a sixth lies in the top ten. Study observations and caveats: Some of these motif variants have turned up before, in reports on reactive arthritis synovial fluid and blood. Ankylosing spondylitis blood seemed to carry a telltale TCR beta motif made of several highly homologous variants. Significantly higher representation of disease-linked clones was reported for matched ankylosing spondylitis synovial fluid.

The sequence was obtained from a male donor with ankylosing spondylitis. The sample comprised blood, either unsorted or a sorted T cell fraction (not recorded which). This rearrangement joins TRBV6-1 to TRBJ2-7; D possibly corresponds to TRBD2 (6 bases). The CDR3 DNA sequence: TGTGCCAGCAGCGGGGAGGCGTTCGACGAGCAGTACTTC. Translated: CASSGEAFDEQYF.